This paragraph reports one T cell receptor (beta chain). Antigen unknown. Combining a sample-barcoded 5' primer with a J-beta primer mix, a second PCR ran for roughly 6 to 11 cycles. With 12 random nucleotides, a template-switch adaptor tagged each individual cDNA molecule. TCRdb re-called the 5' RACE reads through MiXCR, storing one row per CDR3 protein. The sample has fewer than 700,000 distinct CDR3 sequences, roughly two fifths seen once. This record comes from a study of blood T cells in healthy people across ages. Study-level points and caveats: Diversity figures derived from one million T cells were judged to underestimate the true value.

Trimming cost V 0 bases and J 2 bases, with 6 bases left between them. Germline assignment: CDR1 SGHRS and CDR2 YFSETQ. The CDR3 is 14 amino acids. Sample: blood. The clonotype originates from an elderly man in good health. V and J are TRBV5-1 and TRBJ2-4; D is unclear. CDR3 amino acids: CASSLEDPKNIQYF. CDR3 nucleotides: TGCGCCAGCAGCTTGGAAGACCCCAAAAACATTCAGTACTTC.